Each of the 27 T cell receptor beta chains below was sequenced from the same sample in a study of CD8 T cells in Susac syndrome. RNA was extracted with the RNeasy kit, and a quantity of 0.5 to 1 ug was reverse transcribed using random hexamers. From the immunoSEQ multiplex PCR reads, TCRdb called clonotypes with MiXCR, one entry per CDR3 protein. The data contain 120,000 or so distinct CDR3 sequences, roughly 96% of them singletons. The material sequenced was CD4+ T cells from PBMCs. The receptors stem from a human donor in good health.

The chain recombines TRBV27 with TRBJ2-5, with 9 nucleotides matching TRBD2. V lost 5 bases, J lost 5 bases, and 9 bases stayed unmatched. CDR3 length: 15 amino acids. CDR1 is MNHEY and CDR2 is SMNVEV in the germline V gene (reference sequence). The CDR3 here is CASSPRWTSAETQYF. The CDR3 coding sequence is TGTGCCAGCAGTCCCCGTTGGACTAGCGCGGAGACCCAGTACTTC.

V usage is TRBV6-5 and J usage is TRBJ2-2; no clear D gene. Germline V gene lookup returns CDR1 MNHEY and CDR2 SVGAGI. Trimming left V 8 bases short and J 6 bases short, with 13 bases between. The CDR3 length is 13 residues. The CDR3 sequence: CASRLATAGELFF. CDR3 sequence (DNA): TGTGCCAGCCGATTAGCAACCGCCGGGGAGCTGTTTTTT.

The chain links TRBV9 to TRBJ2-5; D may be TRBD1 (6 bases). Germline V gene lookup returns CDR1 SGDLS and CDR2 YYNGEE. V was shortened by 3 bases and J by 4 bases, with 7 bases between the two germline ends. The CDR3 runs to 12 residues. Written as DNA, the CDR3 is TGTGCCAGCAGCGGAGGGGGAGAGACCCAGTACTTC. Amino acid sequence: CASSGGGETQYF.

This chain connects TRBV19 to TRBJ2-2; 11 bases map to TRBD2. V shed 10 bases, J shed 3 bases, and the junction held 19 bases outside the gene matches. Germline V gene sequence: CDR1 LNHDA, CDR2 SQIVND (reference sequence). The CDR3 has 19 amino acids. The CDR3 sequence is CATAGGMLAGGPYTGELFF. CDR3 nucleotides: TGTGCCACTGCAGGGGGCATGTTAGCGGGAGGGCCGTACACCGGGGAGCTGTTTTTT.

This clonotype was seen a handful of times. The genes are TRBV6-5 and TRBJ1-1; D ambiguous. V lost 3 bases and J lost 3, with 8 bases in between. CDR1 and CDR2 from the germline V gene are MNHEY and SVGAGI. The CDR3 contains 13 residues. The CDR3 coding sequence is TGTGCCAGCAGTTATGGAGATCACACTGAAGCTTTCTTT. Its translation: CASSYGDHTEAFF.

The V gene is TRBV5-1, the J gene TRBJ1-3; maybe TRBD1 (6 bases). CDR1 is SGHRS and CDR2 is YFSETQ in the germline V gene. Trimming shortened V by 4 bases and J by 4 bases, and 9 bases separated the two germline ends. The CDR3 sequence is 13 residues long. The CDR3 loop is CASSPDRGNTIYF. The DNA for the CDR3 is TGCGCCAGCAGCCCCGACAGGGGAAACACCATATATTTT.

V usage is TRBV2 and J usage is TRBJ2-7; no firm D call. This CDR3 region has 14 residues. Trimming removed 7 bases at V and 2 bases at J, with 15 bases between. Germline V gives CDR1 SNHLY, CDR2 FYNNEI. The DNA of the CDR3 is TGTGCCAGCAAAACTGACGCACCAGCCTACGAGCAGTACTTC. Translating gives CASKTDAPAYEQYF. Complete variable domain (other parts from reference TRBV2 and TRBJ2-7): EPEVTQTPSHQVTQMGQEVILRCVPISNHLYFYWYRQILGQKVEFLVSFYNNEISEKSEIFDDQFSVERPDGSNFTLKIRSTKLEDSAMYFCASKTDAPAYEQYFGPGTRLTVT.

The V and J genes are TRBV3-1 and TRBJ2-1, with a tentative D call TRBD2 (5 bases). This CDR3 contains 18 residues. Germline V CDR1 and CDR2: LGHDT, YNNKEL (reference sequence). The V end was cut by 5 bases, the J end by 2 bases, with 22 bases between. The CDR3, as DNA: TGTGCCAGCAGCAAGTCCCCACCTGGGAGATCCCCCTACAATGAGCAGTTCTTC. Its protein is CASSKSPPGRSPYNEQFF.

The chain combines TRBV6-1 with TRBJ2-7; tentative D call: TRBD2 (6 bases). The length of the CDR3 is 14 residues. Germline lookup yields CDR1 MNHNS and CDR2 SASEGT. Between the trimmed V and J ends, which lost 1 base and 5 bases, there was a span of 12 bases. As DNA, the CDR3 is TGTGCCAGCAGTGAAGACGGGGGAATCAACGAGCAGTACTTC. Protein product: CASSEDGGINEQYF.

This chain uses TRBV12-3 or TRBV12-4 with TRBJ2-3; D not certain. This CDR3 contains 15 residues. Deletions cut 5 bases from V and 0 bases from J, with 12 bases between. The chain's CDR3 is CASSPQASSTDTQYF. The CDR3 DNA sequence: TGTGCCAGCAGTCCCCAAGCGTCTAGCACAGATACGCAGTATTTT.

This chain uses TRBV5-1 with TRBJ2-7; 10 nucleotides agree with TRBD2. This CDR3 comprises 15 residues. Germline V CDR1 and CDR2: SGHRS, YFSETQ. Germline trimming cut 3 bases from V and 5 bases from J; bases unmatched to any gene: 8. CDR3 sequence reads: CASSSQAGGPHEQYF. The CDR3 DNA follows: TGCGCCAGCAGCTCTCAAGCGGGAGGGCCCCACGAGCAGTACTTC.

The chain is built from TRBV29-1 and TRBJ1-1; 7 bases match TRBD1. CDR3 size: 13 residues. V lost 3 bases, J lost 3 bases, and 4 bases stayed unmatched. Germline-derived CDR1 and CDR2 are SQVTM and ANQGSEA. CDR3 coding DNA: TGCAGCGTTGAGGCCCAGGGGGACACTGAAGCTTTCTTT. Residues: CSVEAQGDTEAFF. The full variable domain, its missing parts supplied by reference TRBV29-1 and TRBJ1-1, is SAVISQKPSRDICQRGTSLTIQCQVDSQVTMMFWYRQQPGQSLTLIATANQGSEATYESGFVIDKFPISRPNLTFSTLTVSNMSPEDSSIYLCSVEAQGDTEAFFGQGTRLTVV.

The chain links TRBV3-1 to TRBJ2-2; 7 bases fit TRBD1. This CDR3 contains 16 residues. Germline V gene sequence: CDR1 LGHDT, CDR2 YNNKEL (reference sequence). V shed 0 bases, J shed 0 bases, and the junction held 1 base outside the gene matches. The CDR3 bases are TGTGCCAGCAGCCAAGATGGGACAGCGAACACCGGGGAGCTGTTTTTT. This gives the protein CASSQDGTANTGELFF.

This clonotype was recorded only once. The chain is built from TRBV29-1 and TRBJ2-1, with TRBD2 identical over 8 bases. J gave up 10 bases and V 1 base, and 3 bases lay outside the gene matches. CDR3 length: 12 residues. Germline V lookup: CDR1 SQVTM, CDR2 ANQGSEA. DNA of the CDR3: TGCAGCGTTGAAGCGGGAGGGCGCGAGCAGTTCTTC. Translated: CSVEAGGREQFF.

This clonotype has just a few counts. As DNA, the CDR3 is TGTGCCAGCAGCCGGGACAGGGGGTACGAGCAGTACTTC. Amino acids: CASSRDRGYEQYF. The chain employs TRBV3-1 and TRBJ2-7; 11 bases line up with TRBD1. The germline V gene encodes CDR1 LGHDT and CDR2 YNNKEL (reference sequence). Trimming cost V 4 bases and J 4 bases; bases outside gene matches: 0. The CDR3 is made up of 13 amino acids.

The CDR3: CASSQAGTYEQYF. CDR3 DNA: TGTGCCAGCAGCCAAGCGGGTACCTACGAGCAGTACTTC. V and J are TRBV4-2 and TRBJ2-7; D is uncertain. Trimming took 1 base from V and 2 from J, leaving 6 bases between them. CDR3 size: 13 residues. Germline loops: CDR1 LGHNA, CDR2 YNFKEQ.

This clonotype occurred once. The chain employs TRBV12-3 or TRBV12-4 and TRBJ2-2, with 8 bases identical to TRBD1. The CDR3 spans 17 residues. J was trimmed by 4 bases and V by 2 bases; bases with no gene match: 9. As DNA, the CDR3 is TGTGCCAGCAGTTTACCCCCGGACAGGGTTGGCACCGGGGAGCTGTTTTTT. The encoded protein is CASSLPPDRVGTGELFF.

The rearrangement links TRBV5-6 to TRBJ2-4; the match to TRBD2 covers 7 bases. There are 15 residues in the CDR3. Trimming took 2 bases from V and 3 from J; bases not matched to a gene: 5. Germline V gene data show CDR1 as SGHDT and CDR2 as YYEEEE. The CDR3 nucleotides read TGTGCCAGCAGCTTAACGGGGGGAAACAAAAACATTCAGTACTTC. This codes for CASSLTGGNKNIQYF.

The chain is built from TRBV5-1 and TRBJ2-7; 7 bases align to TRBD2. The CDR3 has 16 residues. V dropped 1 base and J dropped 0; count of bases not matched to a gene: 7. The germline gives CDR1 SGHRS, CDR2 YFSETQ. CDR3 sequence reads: CASSLLSGTNSYEQYF. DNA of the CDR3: TGCGCCAGCAGCTTGCTTTCCGGGACTAACTCCTACGAGCAGTACTTC.

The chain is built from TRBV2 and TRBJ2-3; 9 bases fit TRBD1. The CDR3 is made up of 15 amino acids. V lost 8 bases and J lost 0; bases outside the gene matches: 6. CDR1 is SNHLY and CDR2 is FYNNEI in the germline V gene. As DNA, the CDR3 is TGTGCCAGCGTGAGGGACAGGGCGAGCACAGATACGCAGTATTTT. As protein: CASVRDRASTDTQYF.

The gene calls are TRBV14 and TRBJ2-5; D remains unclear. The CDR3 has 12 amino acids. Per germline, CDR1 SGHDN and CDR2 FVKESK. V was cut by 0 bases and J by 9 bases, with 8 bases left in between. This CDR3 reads CASSQESNPQYF. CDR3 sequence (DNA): TGTGCCAGCAGCCAAGAATCTAATCCCCAGTACTTC.

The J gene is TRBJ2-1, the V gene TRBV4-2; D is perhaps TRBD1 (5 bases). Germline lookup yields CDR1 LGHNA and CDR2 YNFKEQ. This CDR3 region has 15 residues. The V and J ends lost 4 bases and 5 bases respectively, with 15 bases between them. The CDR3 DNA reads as TGTGCCAGCAGCCTAAGAGTTACAGGCGACAATGAGCAGTTCTTC. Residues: CASSLRVTGDNEQFF.

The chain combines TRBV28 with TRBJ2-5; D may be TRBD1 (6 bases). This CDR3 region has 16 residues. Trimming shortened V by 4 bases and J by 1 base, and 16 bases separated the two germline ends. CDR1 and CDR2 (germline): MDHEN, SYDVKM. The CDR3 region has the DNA TGTGCCAGCAGTTCTCCTCAAAACAGGGCCCAAGAGACCCAGTACTTC. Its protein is CASSSPQNRAQETQYF.

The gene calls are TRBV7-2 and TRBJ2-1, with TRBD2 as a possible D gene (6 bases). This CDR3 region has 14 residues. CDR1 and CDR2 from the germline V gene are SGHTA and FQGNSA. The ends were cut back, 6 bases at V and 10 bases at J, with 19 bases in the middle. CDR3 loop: CASSPEGRGLEQFF. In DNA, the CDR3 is TGTGCCAGCAGTCCGGAGGGGCGAGGGTTGGAGCAGTTCTTC.

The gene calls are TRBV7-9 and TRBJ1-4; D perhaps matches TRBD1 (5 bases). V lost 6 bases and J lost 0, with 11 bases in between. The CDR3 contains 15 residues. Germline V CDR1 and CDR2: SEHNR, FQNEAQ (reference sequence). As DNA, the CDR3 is TGTGCCAGCAGGACATGGGGGTCAACTAATGAAAAACTGTTTTTT. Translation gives CASRTWGSTNEKLFF.

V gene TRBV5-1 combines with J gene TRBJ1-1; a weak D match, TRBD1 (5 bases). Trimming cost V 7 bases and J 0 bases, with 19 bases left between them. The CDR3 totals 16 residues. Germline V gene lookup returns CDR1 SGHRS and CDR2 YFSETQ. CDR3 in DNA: TGCGCCAGCTCTCCCCAGGGACTGATCCTGAACACTGAAGCTTTCTTT. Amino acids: CASSPQGLILNTEAFF.

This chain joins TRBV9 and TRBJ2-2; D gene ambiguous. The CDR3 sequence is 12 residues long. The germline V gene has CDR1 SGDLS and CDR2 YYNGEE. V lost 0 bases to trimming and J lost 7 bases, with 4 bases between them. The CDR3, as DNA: TGTGCCAGCAGCGTAGGGATCGGGGAGCTGTTTTTT. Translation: CASSVGIGELFF.